Shown below are 26 T cell receptor beta chains from a single sample sequenced in a study of T cell responses to AZD1222 COVID-19 vaccine. The repertoire was sequenced with immunoSEQ multiplex PCR; TCRdb's copy has only in-frame clones and lacks some. The profile covers 130,000 or so clones, with roughly nine tenths appearing a single time and around 3.1% taken by the ten largest. This sample comprised peripheral blood, obtained on day 0 of AZD1222 vaccination. Every receptor here comes from an adult in good health.

The chain carries TRBV28 and TRBJ1-1, with a tentative D call TRBD1 (5 bases). CDR1 and CDR2 from the germline V gene are MDHEN and SYDVKM. This CDR3 region has 14 residues. Trimming pared 4 bases from V and 0 bases from J, leaving 9 bases between. The CDR3 bases are TGTGCCAGCAGTTCCCCAGGGTTGAACACTGAAGCTTTCTTT. As protein: CASSSPGLNTEAFF.

V usage is TRBV19 and J usage is TRBJ2-1, with D perhaps being TRBD1 or TRBD2 (5 bases each). The CDR3 extends over 15 amino acids. Trimming stripped 5 bases from V and 6 bases from J, with 17 bases between. Germline lookup yields CDR1 LNHDA and CDR2 SQIVND (reference sequence). For the CDR3, the DNA is TGTGCCAGTAGTTCCTTGGGCCCGGGGCTCAATGAGCAGTTCTTC. Amino acid sequence: CASSSLGPGLNEQFF.

The chain combines TRBV7-2 with TRBJ1-3; D is undetermined. CDR3 length: 16 amino acids. Germline values: CDR1 SGHTA, CDR2 FQGNSA. Between the trimmed V and J ends, which lost 5 bases and 0 bases, there was a span of 14 bases. CDR3 DNA sequence: TGTGCCAGCAGCGCCGATCTCCATCCCTCTGGAAACACCATATATTTT. This codes for CASSADLHPSGNTIYF.

V gene TRBV29-1 combines with J gene TRBJ2-7; the D gene is possibly TRBD1 (6 bases). CDR1 is SQVTM, CDR2 ANQGSEA, per germline. Between the trimmed V and J ends, which lost 6 bases and 0 bases, there was a span of 18 bases. This CDR3 has 15 amino acids. The CDR3 is CSVVTGSSDSYEQYF. The DNA of the CDR3 is TGCAGCGTAGTAACAGGGTCATCCGACTCCTACGAGCAGTACTTC.

The rearrangement joins TRBV9 to TRBJ2-7; the match to TRBD1 covers 8 bases. J gave up 6 bases and V 4 bases, and 9 bases lay outside the gene matches. This CDR3 has 14 residues. Per the germline V gene, CDR1 is SGDLS and CDR2 is YYNGEE. As DNA, the CDR3 is TGTGCCAGCAGCCACTCAGGGGGCCTGGGCGAGCAGTACTTC. Translated, it gives CASSHSGGLGEQYF.

The chain couples TRBV27 to TRBJ2-1, with 8 bases aligning to TRBD2. This CDR3 is built from 20 residues. The germline V gene encodes CDR1 MNHEY and CDR2 SMNVEV (reference sequence). V shed 6 bases, J shed 0 bases, and the junction held 19 bases outside the gene matches. The CDR3 DNA reads TGTGCCAGCAGCTGGGACTGGGGCAGCGGGGGCTCGGACTCCTACAATGAGCAGTTCTTC. It encodes CASSWDWGSGGSDSYNEQFF.

The genes are TRBV19 and TRBJ1-1; a possible D gene is TRBD1 (5 bases). Germline V gene lookup returns CDR1 LNHDA and CDR2 SQIVND (reference sequence). The V end was cut by 3 bases, the J end by 4 bases, with 9 bases between. The CDR3 is 13 residues long. The CDR3 loop reads CASSMTGTTEAFF. The CDR3 DNA follows: TGTGCCAGTAGTATGACCGGGACCACTGAAGCTTTCTTT.

The chain uses TRBV6-2 or TRBV6-3 and TRBJ2-2; 14 bases align to TRBD2. The CDR3 is made up of 20 amino acids. The trim removed 2 bases at V and 7 bases at J, leaving 15 bases unmatched. CDR1 is MNHEY, CDR2 SVGEGT, per germline. Here the CDR3 reads CASSYAPGLAGALFRGELFF. The CDR3 nucleotides read TGTGCCAGCAGTTACGCCCCGGGACTAGCGGGAGCTTTATTTCGCGGGGAGCTGTTTTTT.

The chain is built from TRBV5-4 and TRBJ1-1; D is unresolved. The CDR3 extends over 15 amino acids. CDR1 and CDR2 from the germline V gene are SGHNT and YYREEE (reference sequence). Trimming left V 1 base short and J 3 bases short, with 13 bases between. CDR3 in DNA: TGTGCCAGCAGCTTGTCTGGGTTCTCGGACACTGAAGCTTTCTTT. Translated: CASSLSGFSDTEAFF.

J is TRBJ2-2 and V is TRBV27; 8 positions match TRBD2. Germline CDR1 and CDR2: MNHEY and SMNVEV (reference sequence). CDR3 length: 15 amino acids. With 5 bases clipped from V and 1 base from J, the junction kept 3 bases outside the gene matches. The CDR3 loop reads CASSAGLVNTGELFF. CDR3 nucleotides: TGTGCCAGCAGTGCGGGACTAGTGAACACCGGGGAGCTGTTTTTT.

V and J are TRBV25-1 and TRBJ1-2, with unresolved D. The CDR3 length is 15 residues. V lost 0 bases and J 5 bases, leaving 13 bases between the germline ends. The V gene's germline CDR1 is MGHDK and CDR2 SYGVNS. CDR3 bases: TGTGCCAGCAGTGAATACGAAAGCGGAGGATATGGCTACACCTTC. It codes for CASSEYESGGYGYTF.

This clone appeared once. The V gene is TRBV19, the J gene TRBJ1-1; tentatively, D is TRBD1 (5 bases). This CDR3 spans 12 amino acids. The V and J ends lost 9 bases and 3 bases respectively, with 11 bases between them. CDR1 is LNHDA and CDR2 is SQIVND in the germline V gene (reference sequence). The CDR3 sequence is CARSRVDTEAFF. In nucleotides, the CDR3 is TGTGCCAGGAGCAGGGTAGACACTGAAGCTTTCTTT.

The CDR3 spells CASSPPRDRDLREQYF. The CDR3 DNA reads TGTGCCAGCTCACCACCCCGGGACAGGGACCTCCGCGAGCAGTACTTC. This chain joins TRBV18 and TRBJ2-7; 9 bases are a match to TRBD1. The CDR3 consists of 16 residues. J gave up 6 bases and V 0 bases, and 9 bases lay outside the gene matches. Germline CDR1 reads KGHSH; CDR2 reads LQKENI.

The chain carries TRBV19 and TRBJ1-2; 8 bases map to TRBD1. The CDR3 covers 16 residues. Germline CDR1 LNHDA, CDR2 SQIVND (reference sequence). With V trimmed by 1 base and J by 6 bases, 10 bases remained unmatched. As DNA, the CDR3 is TGTGCCAGTAGTATAGGCTACGGACAGGGCGTCGATGGCTACACCTTC. Translation gives CASSIGYGQGVDGYTF.

The V and J genes are TRBV4-3 and TRBJ1-4; 7 positions agree with TRBD1. CDR3 size: 14 residues. The V gene end was trimmed by 6 bases and the J gene end by 6 bases; junction bases not matched to a gene: 7. Germline lookup yields CDR1 LGHNA and CDR2 YSLEER. The CDR3 sequence: CASSQGGKDEKLFF. For the CDR3, the DNA is TGCGCCAGCAGTCAGGGGGGCAAGGATGAAAAACTGTTTTTT.

This clone was detected only a few times. The gene calls are TRBV9 and TRBJ2-3, with 10 bases aligning to TRBD1. The germline V gene encodes CDR1 SGDLS and CDR2 YYNGEE. V trimming: 3 bases; J trimming: 4 bases; junction bases outside the gene matches: 2. CDR3 length: 14 amino acids. The CDR3 sequence is CASSGTGGADTQYF. The DNA of the CDR3 is TGTGCCAGCAGCGGGACAGGGGGTGCAGATACGCAGTATTTT.

V gene TRBV7-8 combines with J gene TRBJ1-5; weak D call: TRBD1 (5 bases). V gave up 7 bases and J gave up 0 bases, with 10 bases separating them. The CDR3 length is 14 residues. Germline loops: CDR1 SGHVS, CDR2 FQNEAQ. Written as DNA, the CDR3 is TGTGCCAGCAAACAGGAATATAGCAATCAGCCCCAGCATTTT. This encodes CASKQEYSNQPQHF.

The V and J genes are TRBV6-1 and TRBJ1-5; D remains unclear. V lost 3 bases to trimming and J lost 1 base, with 16 bases between them. The germline V gene has CDR1 MNHNS and CDR2 SASEGT. CDR3 length: 17 residues. This chain's CDR3 is CASSDTWGVVSNQPQHF. Here the CDR3 DNA reads TGTGCCAGCAGTGACACCTGGGGTGTAGTAAGCAATCAGCCCCAGCATTTT.

To note about this clone: The sample carries other DNA sequences with the same CDR3. The rearrangement joins TRBV19 to TRBJ1-5; the D is unclear. Trimming took off 3 bases at V and 0 bases at J, with 6 bases between the two ends. The CDR3 length is 14 residues. In germline, CDR1 is LNHDA, CDR2 SQIVND (reference sequence). The CDR3 here is CASSIRDSNQPQHF. In nucleotides, the CDR3 is TGTGCCAGTAGTATCCGGGATAGCAATCAGCCCCAGCATTTT.

This chain links TRBV5-1 with TRBJ1-1, with 8 bases identical to TRBD1. The CDR3 loop spans 15 amino acids. Germline V CDR1 and CDR2: SGHRS, YFSETQ. The V gene end was trimmed by 3 bases and the J gene end by 0 bases; junction bases not matched to a gene: 4. The CDR3 DNA follows: TGCGCCAGCAGCTGGGGACAGGCTTTGAACACTGAAGCTTTCTTT. This encodes CASSWGQALNTEAFF.

The V call is TRBV7-2, the J call TRBJ2-7; 13 bases line up with TRBD2. Germline lookup yields CDR1 SGHTA and CDR2 FQGNSA. This CDR3 has 15 residues. V trimming: 1 base; J trimming: 3 bases; junction bases outside the gene matches: 0. DNA of the CDR3: TGTGCCAGCAGCTTAGGACTAGCGGGGGGCTACGAGCAGTACTTC. Protein: CASSLGLAGGYEQYF.

The rearrangement links TRBV7-2 to TRBJ1-1; D gene uncertain. The V gene lost 0 bases and the J gene lost 7 bases, with 9 bases spanning the gap. The germline V gene has CDR1 SGHTA and CDR2 FQGNSA. The CDR3 has 13 amino acids. As DNA, the CDR3 is TGTGCCAGCAGCTTAGCGGTGGATTATGAAGCTTTCTTT. Its protein is CASSLAVDYEAFF.

The chain is built from TRBV5-1 and TRBJ1-3, with 7 bases aligning to TRBD1. J was trimmed by 6 bases and V by 1 base; bases with no gene match: 4. The CDR3 spans 14 residues. The germline CDR1 and CDR2 sequences are SGHRS and YFSETQ. The CDR3 nucleotides read TGCGCCAGCAGCTTGACAGGGGTGGAAAACACCATATATTTT. This gives the protein CASSLTGVENTIYF.

The chain uses TRBV4-1 and TRBJ2-5; 11 positions agree with TRBD2. The CDR3 is made up of 16 amino acids. Germline loops: CDR1 MGHRA, CDR2 YSYEKL. V lost 4 bases to trimming and J lost 5 bases; unmatched junction nucleotides: 9. For the CDR3, the DNA is TGCGCCAGCAGCCGAGATCTAGCGGGGGGAACTGAGACCCAGTACTTC. Translating it yields CASSRDLAGGTETQYF.

The chain couples TRBV2 to TRBJ2-5; D uncertain. V shed 1 base and J shed 5 bases, with 11 bases lying between them. Germline V gives CDR1 SNHLY, CDR2 FYNNEI. This CDR3 is built from 14 residues. CDR3 residues: CASSEGLVLETQYF. In DNA form, the CDR3 reads TGTGCCAGCAGTGAAGGGCTAGTTCTGGAGACCCAGTACTTC.

The chain joins TRBV7-9 to TRBJ2-5, with a tentative D call TRBD1 (6 bases). Germline CDR1 and CDR2: SEHNR and FQNEAQ (reference sequence). CDR3 length equals 15 residues. Trimming took off 5 bases at V and 2 bases at J, with 15 bases between the two ends. The CDR3 DNA reads TGTGCCAGCAGCGATATTGGACAGCCTCAAGAGACCCAGTACTTC. Residues: CASSDIGQPQETQYF.